This TCR beta chain was found in a study of blood T cell repertoires in COVID-19. The wider study: The United States, Italy and Spain provided the acute and convalescent COVID-19 samples. PBMCs, B-cell-depleted T cells, or T cells provided the cDNA or gDNA that made up the material.

The CDR3 sequence is 15 residues long. Germline trimming cut 2 bases from V and 9 bases from J; bases unmatched to any gene: 8. Germline CDR1 reads MNHEY; CDR2 reads SMNVEV (reference sequence). Per the authors' pipeline: Estimated nucleated cell counts came from reference gene primer amplification. Produced via immunoSEQ multiplex PCR; TCRdb's table is partial and in-frame only. V and J calls and clone size are copied from that table; D and trimming were computed from the DNA. In the table there are about 110,000 clones, 69% of which are singletons. This clonotype originated in a man older than 75 with acute or convalescent COVID-19. The sample consisted of peripheral blood. This chain joins TRBV27 and TRBJ2-1; 9 nucleotides align to TRBD2. The CDR3 spells CASSLIAGVGLEQFF. DNA for the CDR3: TGTGCCAGCAGTTTAATAGCGGGGGTGGGCCTTGAGCAGTTCTTC.